The clone carrying this TCR beta chain was counted between two and nine times. The record originates from a study of human T cells and chemical hapten exposure. Each CDR3 protein gets one entry after TCRdb re-called the RACE reads with MiXCR. The table records 40,000 to 65,000 distinct CDR3 sequences, approximately 10% of them present only once. Specified time point: patch test 1, 2 weeks after DPC sensitization. The treatment denotes: therapeutic diphenylcyclopropenone sensitization with weekly scalp DPC. Total RNA came from unfractionated whole blood. The V and J ends lost 0 bases and 7 bases respectively, with 17 bases between them. The CDR3 contains 15 residues. Germline-derived CDR1 and CDR2 are SGDLS and YYNGEE.

J is TRBJ2-7 and V is TRBV9; D possibly uses TRBD1 or TRBD2 (8 bases each). The sample consisted of whole blood, taken in connection with sensitization to the hapten diphenylcyclopropenone (DPC). The sequence came from a middle-aged woman with alopecia areata. Some clones in this sample may be carry-over from other donors' samples. The CDR3 here is CASSVEGQASGEQYF. DNA of the CDR3: TGTGCCAGCAGCGTAGAGGGACAGGCTAGCGGGGAGCAGTACTTC. Full variable domain (outside the CDR3, taken from reference TRBV9 and TRBJ2-7): DSGVTQTPKHLITATGQRVTLRCSPRSGDLSVYWYQQSLDQGLQFLIQYYNGEERAKGNILERFSAQQFPDLHSELNLSSLELGDSALYFCASSVEGQASGEQYFGPGTRLTVT.